What follows are 3 T cell receptor beta chains derived from one specimen sequenced in a study of blood T cell repertoires in COVID-19. Measured with immunoSEQ multiplex PCR; TCRdb has only the in-frame clones, and not every one. The table lists about 140,000 clones, 70% to 90% of them singletons. Material for sequencing was peripheral blood. The origin of the receptors is a man aged 45-65 years with acute or convalescent COVID-19.

The J gene is TRBJ2-7, the V gene TRBV6-5; 8 bases fit TRBD1. In germline, CDR1 is MNHEY, CDR2 SVGAGI. The CDR3 totals 13 residues. J gave up 3 bases and V 7 bases, and 5 bases lay outside the gene matches. The CDR3: CASKPGQGYEQYF. The DNA of the CDR3 is TGTGCCAGCAAACCAGGACAGGGCTACGAGCAGTACTTC.

J is TRBJ2-7 and V is TRBV29-1; TRBD1 is a possible D gene (6 bases). The germline CDR1 and CDR2 sequences are SQVTM and ANQGSEA. The CDR3 consists of 13 residues. Trimming left V 7 bases short and J 2 bases short, with 15 bases between. The CDR3 nucleotides are TGCAGCGCCGAACTCCGGGACACCTACGAGCAGTACTTC. Amino acid sequence: CSAELRDTYEQYF.

The chain has TRBV7-3 and TRBJ2-7; D is possibly TRBD2 (6 bases). The germline V gene has CDR1 SGHTA and CDR2 FQGTGA. Trimming left V 5 bases short and J 6 bases short, with 14 bases between. The CDR3 is made up of 13 amino acids. CDR3 in amino acids: CASSPLRDSEQYF. CDR3 nucleotides: TGTGCCAGCAGCCCCTTAAGGGACTCCGAGCAGTACTTC.